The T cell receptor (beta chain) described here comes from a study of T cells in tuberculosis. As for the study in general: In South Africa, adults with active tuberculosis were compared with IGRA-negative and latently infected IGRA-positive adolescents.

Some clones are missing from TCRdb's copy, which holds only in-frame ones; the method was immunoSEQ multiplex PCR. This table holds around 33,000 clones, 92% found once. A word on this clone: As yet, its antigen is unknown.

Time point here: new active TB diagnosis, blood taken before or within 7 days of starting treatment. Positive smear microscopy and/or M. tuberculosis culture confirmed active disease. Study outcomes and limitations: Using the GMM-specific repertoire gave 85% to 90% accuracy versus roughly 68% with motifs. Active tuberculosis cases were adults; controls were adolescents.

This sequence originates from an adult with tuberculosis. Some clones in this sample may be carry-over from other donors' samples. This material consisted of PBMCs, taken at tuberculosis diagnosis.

CDR3 nucleotide sequence: TGTGCCAGCAGCTTGAGGTTGGACGCAGGGGCAGATACGCAGTATTTT. Translation gives CASSLRLDAGADTQYF. The V call is TRBV11-1, the J call TRBJ2-3; D may be TRBD1 (6 bases). Trimming removed 3 bases from V and 4 bases from J, with 17 bases in between. Per germline, CDR1 SGHAT and CDR2 FQDESV (reference sequence). The CDR3 loop spans 16 amino acids.